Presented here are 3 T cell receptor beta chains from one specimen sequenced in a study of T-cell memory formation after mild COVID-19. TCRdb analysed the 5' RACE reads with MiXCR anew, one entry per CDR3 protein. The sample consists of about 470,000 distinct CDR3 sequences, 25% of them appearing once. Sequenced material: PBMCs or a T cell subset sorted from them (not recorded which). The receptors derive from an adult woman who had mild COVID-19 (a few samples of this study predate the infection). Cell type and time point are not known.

CDR3: CASSQGVAARETQYF. In DNA form, the CDR3 reads TGTGCCAGCAGCCAAGGGGTAGCGGCGCGGGAGACCCAGTACTTC. This chain joins TRBV3-1 and TRBJ2-5; TRBD2 is a possible D gene (6 bases). This CDR3 region has 15 residues. Germline V gene lookup returns CDR1 LGHDT and CDR2 YNNKEL (reference sequence). Trimming shortened V by 1 base and J by 5 bases, and 14 bases separated the two germline ends.

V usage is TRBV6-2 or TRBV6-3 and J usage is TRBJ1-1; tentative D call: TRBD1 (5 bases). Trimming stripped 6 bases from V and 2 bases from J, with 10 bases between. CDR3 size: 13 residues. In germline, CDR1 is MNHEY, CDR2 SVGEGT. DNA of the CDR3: TGTGCCAGCAGGTCAGGGTCCAACACTGAAGCTTTCTTT. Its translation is CASRSGSNTEAFF.

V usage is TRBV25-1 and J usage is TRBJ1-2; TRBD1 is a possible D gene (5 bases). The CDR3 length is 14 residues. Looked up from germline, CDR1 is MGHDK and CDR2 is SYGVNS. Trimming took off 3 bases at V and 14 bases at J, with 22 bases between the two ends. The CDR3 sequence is CASSDPTGLPVGTF. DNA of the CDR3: TGTGCCAGCAGTGACCCAACAGGCTTACCGGTGGGGACCTTC.